This T cell receptor beta chain was sequenced for a study of PD-1 blockade in classical Hodgkin lymphoma. General study points: Only CD4+ TCR diversity, not CD8+, had risen significantly by C4D1.

Each patient experienced a relapse that followed autologous stem cell transplantation, and brentuximab vedotin exposure varied. Thawed PBMCs were subjected to magnetic negative selection, which yielded isolated CD8+ T cells. Trimming stripped 4 bases from V and 7 bases from J, with 12 bases between. The CDR3 extends over 13 amino acids. The germline CDR1 and CDR2 sequences are SGHDN and FVKESK. Repertoires were generated with immunoSEQ multiplex PCR, while TCRdb's copy carries only in-frame clones and drops some. The sample yields around 12,000 clones, 70% to 85% seen once. A word on this clone: Its antigen is as yet unknown.

The sequenced sample was CD8+ T cells from blood, obtained at baseline. The sequence derives from a human donor with classical Hodgkin lymphoma. V usage is TRBV14 and J usage is TRBJ2-3; D call uncertain. CDR3 protein: CASSPFYPNTQYF. CDR3 nucleotides: TGTGCCAGCAGCCCCTTCTACCCGAATACGCAGTATTTT. Full variable domain (remainder filled in from reference TRBV14 and TRBJ2-3): EAGVTQFPSHSVIEKGQTVTLRCDPISGHDNLYWYRRVMGKEIKFLLHFVKESKQDESGMPNNRFLAERTGGTYSTLKVQPAELEDSGVYFCASSPFYPNTQYFGPGTRLTVL.